This passage covers 18 T cell receptor beta chains from one sample sequenced in a study of shared clonotypes between healthy human individuals. The method was immunoSEQ multiplex PCR; TCRdb's version includes in-frame clones alone and lacks a portion of them. The sample shows 850,000 to 1,200,000 clones, about 74% of them seen only once. Source material: memory CD4+ T cells sorted from blood. The subset here: CD45RA-negative fraction. The receptors here all came from a man aged 18 to 29 in good health.

The CDR3 nucleotides are TGTGCCAGTAGTATACCCGACAGGGGCGATCAGCCCCAGCATTTT. The encoded protein is CASSIPDRGDQPQHF. The chain uses TRBV19 and TRBJ1-5; 8 bases are a match to TRBD1. CDR1 is LNHDA and CDR2 is SQIVND in the germline V gene (reference sequence). There are 15 residues in the CDR3. V dropped 2 bases and J dropped 5; count of bases not matched to a gene: 5. Complete variable domain (other parts from reference TRBV19 and TRBJ1-5): DGGITQSPKYLFRKEGQNVTLSCEQNLNHDAMYWYRQDPGQGLRLIYYSQIVNDFQKGDIAEGYSVSREKKESFPLTVTSAQKNPTAFYLCASSIPDRGDQPQHFGDGTRLSIL.

The CDR3 DNA is TGTGCCAGCTCACCCCCTAATGGGGATGGCTACACCTTC. Protein: CASSPPNGDGYTF. The V gene is TRBV18, the J gene TRBJ1-2; D remains ambiguous. This CDR3 has 13 amino acids. The germline V gene encodes CDR1 KGHSH and CDR2 LQKENI. The V end lost 3 bases, the J end lost 6 bases, and 11 bases lay between the germline ends.

This clone was counted between two and nine times. This chain connects TRBV9 to TRBJ1-1, with D tentatively TRBD1 (5 bases). The CDR3 is made up of 13 amino acids. Germline V gives CDR1 SGDLS, CDR2 YYNGEE. The ends were cut back, 1 base at V and 6 bases at J, with 10 bases in the middle. CDR3 sequence (DNA): TGTGCCAGCAGCGTAAGGTGGGGCGCTGAAGCTTTCTTT. Translated: CASSVRWGAEAFF.

Concerning this clone itself: A read error is likely here: a far larger clone is one base away. This sample includes further DNA sequences coding for the same CDR3. This rearrangement joins TRBV11-3 to TRBJ2-2; unclear D gene. Germline CDR1 reads SGHNT; CDR2 reads YENEEA. This CDR3 is 12 amino acids long. V was trimmed by 3 bases and J by 3 bases, leaving 2 bases between them. CDR3: CASSLDTGELFF. The CDR3, as DNA: TGTGCCAGCAGCTTGGACACCGGGGAGCTGTTTTTT. Supplemented by reference TRBV11-3 and TRBJ2-2, the full variable domain reads EAGVVQSPRYKIIEKKQPVAFWCNPISGHNTLYWYLQNLGQGPELLIRYENEEAVDDSQLPKDRFSAERLKGVDSTLKIQPAELGDSAVYLCASSLDTGELFFGEGSRLTVL.

There are a few counts of this clone. This specimen includes other DNA sequences encoding the same CDR3. V usage is TRBV18 and J usage is TRBJ1-2; D remains unclear. From germline, CDR1 is KGHSH and CDR2 LQKENI. The CDR3 contains 13 residues. V lost 2 bases to trimming and J lost 3 bases, with 7 bases between them. CDR3 region: CASSPGVDYGYTF. Written as DNA, the CDR3 is TGTGCCAGCTCACCAGGGGTGGACTATGGCTACACCTTC.

The chain combines TRBV10-3 with TRBJ1-2; TRBD1 is a possible D gene (6 bases). Deletions cut 3 bases from V and 4 bases from J, with 12 bases between. This CDR3 has 14 amino acids. CDR1 ENHRY and CDR2 SYGVKD come from the germline V gene. The CDR3 sequence is CAISEQGLGYGYTF. The CDR3 region has the DNA TGTGCCATCAGTGAACAGGGACTTGGCTATGGCTACACCTTC.

DNA for the CDR3: TGTGCCAGCAGAAAAGGACAAGGGTCCTTCTGGGAGCTGTTTTTT. It translates to CASRKGQGSFWELFF. J is TRBJ2-2 and V is TRBV27; D is possibly TRBD1 (5 bases). Deletions cut 6 bases from V and 9 bases from J, with 20 bases between. This CDR3 has 15 residues. From germline, CDR1 is MNHEY and CDR2 SMNVEV (reference sequence).

The chain has TRBV25-1 and TRBJ2-7; D gene ambiguous. Germline CDR1 is MGHDK and CDR2 is SYGVNS. There are 14 residues in the CDR3. Trimming pared 5 bases from V and 5 bases from J, leaving 16 bases between. CDR3 DNA sequence: TGTGCCAGCAGTCCCGTTACCGAAACTAACGAGCAGTACTTC. Protein sequence: CASSPVTETNEQYF.

The CDR3 is CASADRGFGEQYF. The CDR3 DNA is TGTGCCAGTGCGGACAGGGGGTTCGGCGAGCAGTACTTC. This chain joins TRBV2 and TRBJ2-7, with 10 bases fitting TRBD1. CDR3 size: 13 residues. Germline CDR1 reads SNHLY; CDR2 reads FYNNEI. V gave up 9 bases and J gave up 6 bases; unmatched junction bases: 8.

In the case of this clone: This may stem from a read error, because a much larger clone lies one nucleotide away. Other DNA sequences in this specimen translate into the identical CDR3. J is TRBJ2-7 and V is TRBV11-2; no reliable D call. The germline V gene encodes CDR1 SGHAT and CDR2 FQNNGV. This CDR3 contains 13 residues. Trimming stripped 0 bases from V and 2 bases from J, with 5 bases between. The CDR3 DNA sequence: TGTGCCAGCAGCTTAGACAGGCCCTACGAGCAGTACTTC. Its translation is CASSLDRPYEQYF.

This chain links TRBV18 with TRBJ1-6, with D hard to call. Germline-derived CDR1 and CDR2 are KGHSH and LQKENI. V dropped 1 base and J dropped 5 bases, with 12 bases sitting between them. This CDR3 is 16 amino acids long. The CDR3 sequence: CASSPQVRSDNSPLHF. In DNA, the CDR3 is TGTGCCAGCTCACCACAGGTACGGAGTGATAATTCACCCCTCCACTTT.

The rearrangement uses TRBV15 and TRBJ2-7, with D perhaps matching TRBD1 or TRBD2 (5 bases each). There are 16 residues in the CDR3. Per germline, CDR1 LNHNV and CDR2 YYDKDF (reference sequence). Trimming took off 3 bases at V and 4 bases at J, with 19 bases between the two ends. This chain's CDR3 is CATSRGGTQGRYEQYF. CDR3 DNA: TGTGCCACCAGCAGGGGTGGGACCCAGGGAAGGTACGAGCAGTACTTC.

In regard to this clone: The junction does not match germline at one end; this may be a read error. The chain couples TRBV7-7 to TRBJ2-7, with D perhaps TRBD1 (5 bases). The CDR3 is 14 residues long. Germline V gene data show CDR1 as SSHAT and CDR2 as FNYEAQ (reference sequence). The CDR3 is CASSLDRASYEQYF. CDR3 nucleotides: TGTGCTAGCAGCTTAGACAGAGCCTCCTACGAGCAGTACTTC.

A few counts support this clone. The chain recombines TRBV5-1 with TRBJ1-1; D perhaps matches TRBD1 (5 bases). Germline V CDR1 and CDR2: SGHRS, YFSETQ. V was cut by 2 bases and J by 5 bases, with 13 bases left in between. The CDR3 consists of 14 residues. CDR3 residues: CASSFGRQGTEAFF. In nucleotides, the CDR3 is TGCGCCAGCAGCTTTGGTCGCCAGGGTACTGAAGCTTTCTTT.

This sequence joins TRBV6-4 and TRBJ2-1; D not resolved. The germline CDR1 and CDR2 sequences are MRHNA and SNTAGT. This CDR3 is 14 amino acids long. Deletions cut 6 bases from V and 9 bases from J, with 18 bases between. The chain's CDR3 is CASSPTGGRSEQFF. The CDR3 DNA sequence: TGTGCCAGCAGCCCAACGGGCGGAAGGAGTGAGCAGTTCTTC.

This chain links TRBV6-4 with TRBJ1-5, with no clear D. Germline V CDR1 and CDR2: MRHNA, SNTAGT. The CDR3 consists of 17 residues. Trimming left V 0 bases short and J 5 bases short, with 17 bases between. DNA for the CDR3: TGTGCCAGCAGTGACTCCCGAGGACCGAGAAGAGATCAGCCCCAGCATTTT. It translates to CASSDSRGPRRDQPQHF.

This clone was counted ten times or more. The rearrangement joins TRBV6-1 to TRBJ1-1; tentative D call: TRBD1 (6 bases). The CDR3 spans 14 residues. The V and J ends lost 5 bases and 4 bases respectively, with 14 bases between them. CDR1 MNHNS and CDR2 SASEGT come from the germline V gene. CDR3 in amino acids: CASSWGPGGTEAFF. CDR3 coding DNA: TGTGCCAGCAGTTGGGGGCCTGGTGGCACTGAAGCTTTCTTT.

The chain combines TRBV11-2 with TRBJ2-5, with 13 bases lining up with TRBD2. CDR3 length equals 18 residues. Germline V gives CDR1 SGHAT, CDR2 FQNNGV. After removal of 2 bases from V and 3 bases from J, the junction contained 9 bases not matched to a gene. The CDR3 DNA is TGTGCCAGCAGCTTATCCGGGACTAGCGGGACTATTAAAGAGACCCAGTACTTC. It specifies CASSLSGTSGTIKETQYF.